This TCR beta chain is from a study of vaccination effects on CD4 cells after COVID-19. Overall study: The ViraFEST assay expanded antigen-specific CD4+ T cells with viral peptide pools before sequencing. Study-level findings and limits: In the late period after vaccination, infection- and vaccine-induced clones contracted markedly.

The data were produced by immunoSEQ multiplex PCR, yet TCRdb's version contains in-frame clones alone and is incomplete. The profile shows tens of thousands of clones, more than 60% of them singletons. Investigators separated out CD4+ T cells once around nine days of culture had passed. Two-dose BNT162b2 or mRNA-1273 vaccination was given to participants. This clone was seen a few times. Its antigen is not known. The V gene's germline CDR1 is ENHRY and CDR2 SYGVKD. Trimming left V 8 bases short and J 1 base short, with 12 bases between. There are 14 residues in the CDR3. The rearrangement uses TRBV10-3 and TRBJ2-1, with D perhaps matching TRBD1 (6 bases). Sequences were derived from CD4+ T cells from PBMCs cultured without peptide, sampled after COVID-19 vaccination. The clonotype comes from a human donor who received a COVID-19 vaccine. The CDR3 spells CAISSGTSYNEQFF. The CDR3 DNA is TGTGCCATCTCTTCCGGGACATCCTACAATGAGCAGTTCTTC.